The 30 T cell receptor beta chains below come from one sample, sequenced in a study of T-cell memory formation after mild COVID-19. TCRdb reprocessed the 5' RACE reads via MiXCR and lists one record per CDR3 protein. The sample lists around 370,000 distinct CDR3 sequences, roughly 21% occurring once. The specimen was PBMCs or a T cell subset sorted from them (not recorded which). Receptor source: an adult woman who had mild COVID-19 (a few samples of this study predate the infection). Cell type and time point are not known.

There are a few counts of this clonotype. The rearrangement uses TRBV5-1 and TRBJ2-3; weak D call: TRBD2 (5 bases). CDR3 length equals 14 residues. The V end lost 0 bases, the J end lost 5 bases, and 10 bases lay between the germline ends. Germline-derived CDR1 and CDR2 are SGHRS and YFSETQ. CDR3 sequence reads: CASSLVPGKDTQYF. The CDR3 DNA is TGCGCCAGCAGCTTGGTGCCGGGGAAAGATACGCAGTATTTT.

This clonotype was counted many times. A read error may produce the germline difference seen at one junction end. The chain recombines TRBV5-1 with TRBJ1-1; possible D gene TRBD1, 6 bases. Germline V lookup: CDR1 SGHRS, CDR2 YFSETQ. The CDR3 consists of 13 residues. The CDR3 nucleotides are TGTGCCAGCAGCTTAGGGGGTCCCACTGAAGCTTTCTTT. This encodes CASSLGGPTEAFF.

This clonotype was found a few times. The chain links TRBV10-3 to TRBJ1-2, with 9 positions matching TRBD1. Germline loops: CDR1 ENHRY, CDR2 SYGVKD. V lost 11 bases to trimming and J lost 6 bases; unmatched junction nucleotides: 10. The CDR3 runs 13 residues. The CDR3 nucleotides read TGTGCCGCCCGGGACAGGGAGGCTCATGGCTACACCTTC. Residues: CAARDREAHGYTF.

This clonotype was seen only a few times. The V gene is TRBV19, the J gene TRBJ1-1; TRBD1 matches at 7 bases. The CDR3 is made up of 14 amino acids. V was clipped by 0 bases and J by 4 bases; unmatched bases: 2. Per germline, CDR1 LNHDA and CDR2 SQIVND (reference sequence). This chain's CDR3 is CASSIDNRGTEAFF. The CDR3 nucleotides read TGTGCCAGTAGTATAGATAACAGGGGCACTGAAGCTTTCTTT.

This clonotype was seen more than once but under ten times. The rearrangement joins TRBV7-8 to TRBJ1-4, with D tentatively TRBD1 (6 bases). Germline V gene lookup returns CDR1 SGHVS and CDR2 FQNEAQ. The V and J ends lost 7 bases and 10 bases respectively, with 19 bases between them. The CDR3 extends over 14 amino acids. This CDR3 reads CASNPSGGAGKLFF. As DNA, the CDR3 is TGTGCCAGCAACCCTAGTGGGGGCGCGGGAAAACTGTTTTTT.

V gene TRBV9 combines with J gene TRBJ2-1; TRBD2 might be the D (5 bases). CDR1 SGDLS and CDR2 YYNGEE come from the germline V gene. The V end was cut by 0 bases, the J end by 9 bases, with 13 bases between. CDR3 length: 14 amino acids. CDR3 region: CASSVAPGEGEQFF. The CDR3 DNA reads TGTGCCAGCAGCGTAGCTCCCGGAGAGGGTGAGCAGTTCTTC.

V and J are TRBV20-1 and TRBJ1-3; the D gene is possibly TRBD1 (5 bases). Trimming took off 3 bases at V and 0 bases at J, with 9 bases between the two ends. Germline loops: CDR1 DFQATT, CDR2 SNEGSKA (reference sequence). The CDR3 has 14 amino acids. CDR3 bases: TGCAGTGCTAGCGGGACCGGCTCTGGAAACACCATATATTTT. Translating it yields CSASGTGSGNTIYF.

This clonotype was seen a few times. The chain recombines TRBV5-1 with TRBJ1-2; D unresolved. The CDR3 has 14 residues. The germline V gene encodes CDR1 SGHRS and CDR2 YFSETQ. V lost 1 base to trimming and J lost 4 bases, with 11 bases between them. CDR3 residues: CASSLMEGIYGYTF. The CDR3 nucleotides are TGCGCCAGCAGCTTGATGGAGGGAATCTATGGCTACACCTTC.

A few counts support this clonotype. V usage is TRBV7-8 and J usage is TRBJ1-1; 7 bases are shared with TRBD1. With V trimmed by 4 bases and J by 3 bases, 5 bases remained unmatched. CDR1 is SGHVS, CDR2 FQNEAQ, per germline. This CDR3 region has 14 residues. CDR3: CASSSRDSYTEAFF. The DNA for the CDR3 is TGTGCCAGCAGCTCCCGGGACAGTTACACTGAAGCTTTCTTT.

The gene calls are TRBV7-2 and TRBJ2-7; maybe TRBD2 (5 bases). The V gene lost 5 bases and the J gene lost 4 bases, with 12 bases spanning the gap. The CDR3 loop spans 13 amino acids. Looked up from germline, CDR1 is SGHTA and CDR2 is FQGNSA. The CDR3, as DNA: TGTGCCAGCAGCAGCAATCAGCGGTACGAGCAGTACTTC. Translating gives CASSSNQRYEQYF.

In this sample, this clonotype turned up a few times. The chain is built from TRBV4-1 and TRBJ1-2, with TRBD1 as a possible D gene (5 bases). V lost 0 bases and J lost 4, with 15 bases in between. The CDR3 spans 16 residues. Per the germline V gene, CDR1 is MGHRA and CDR2 is YSYEKL. CDR3 coding DNA: TGCGCCAGCAGCCAAGATTTAATCGGGACCTCCTATGGCTACACCTTC. Protein product: CASSQDLIGTSYGYTF.

V gene TRBV5-5 combines with J gene TRBJ1-5; D perhaps matches TRBD1 (6 bases). The CDR3 is made up of 15 amino acids. V lost 5 bases, J lost 4 bases, and 16 bases lay in between. The germline V gene encodes CDR1 SGHKS and CDR2 YYEKEE (reference sequence). CDR3 sequence (DNA): TGTGCCAGCAGTTTATCCGGGACACGGAATCAGCCCCAGCATTTT. Protein sequence: CASSLSGTRNQPQHF.

The sample holds a few counts of this clonotype. V gene TRBV7-8 combines with J gene TRBJ2-3; no clear D gene. The CDR3 is 18 residues long. V was clipped by 5 bases and J by 1 base, with 22 bases between them. Germline V gives CDR1 SGHVS, CDR2 FQNEAQ. CDR3 amino acids: CASSHLVAWPTGTDTQYF. CDR3 DNA: TGTGCCAGCAGCCATCTGGTCGCTTGGCCCACAGGCACAGATACGCAGTATTTT.

The chain joins TRBV30 to TRBJ2-1; possible D gene TRBD2, 6 bases. The CDR3 is 13 residues long. CDR1 and CDR2 from the germline V gene are GTSNPN and SVGIG (reference sequence). V lost 2 bases and J lost 7, with 12 bases in between. Written as DNA, the CDR3 is TGTGCCTGGAGTTCGACTAGGAGGAATGAGCAGTTCTTC. As protein: CAWSSTRRNEQFF.

J is TRBJ2-1 and V is TRBV5-1; 9 bases are shared with TRBD2. Germline trimming cut 4 bases from V and 2 bases from J; bases unmatched to any gene: 7. Germline V gives CDR1 SGHRS, CDR2 YFSETQ. This CDR3 is built from 16 residues. The CDR3 region is CASSVSGSRTYNEQFF. The CDR3 nucleotides are TGCGCCAGCAGCGTTAGCGGGAGTAGAACCTACAATGAGCAGTTCTTC.

This clonotype came up a few times. This chain connects TRBV7-2 to TRBJ2-1; D not certain. The CDR3 sequence is 17 residues long. Germline V CDR1 and CDR2: SGHTA, FQGNSA. Trimming stripped 6 bases from V and 0 bases from J, with 18 bases between. The DNA of the CDR3 is TGTGCCAGCAGTCCACCGGTGCACGATCACTCCTACAATGAGCAGTTCTTC. This translates into CASSPPVHDHSYNEQFF. Drawing the rest from reference TRBV7-2 and TRBJ2-1, the complete variable domain is GAGVSQSPSNKVTEKGKDVELRCDPISGHTALYWYRQSLGQGLEFLIYFQGNSAPDKSGLPSDRFSAERTGGSVSTLTIQRTQQEDSAVYLCASSPPVHDHSYNEQFFGPGTRLTVL.

This chain links TRBV5-1 with TRBJ2-3; 7 nucleotides match TRBD2. V gave up 0 bases and J gave up 1 base; unmatched junction bases: 5. The CDR3 contains 16 residues. Per germline, CDR1 SGHRS and CDR2 YFSETQ. CDR3 residues: CASSLGWDYRTDTQYF. The CDR3 nucleotides are TGCGCCAGCAGCTTGGGTTGGGACTACCGCACAGATACGCAGTATTTT.

The chain recombines TRBV5-1 with TRBJ2-1, with 7 nucleotides matching TRBD2. Per germline, CDR1 SGHRS and CDR2 YFSETQ. V trimming: 1 base; J trimming: 0 bases; junction bases outside the gene matches: 7. The CDR3 consists of 17 residues. The CDR3 is CASSLSSGRSSYNEQFF. DNA for the CDR3: TGCGCCAGCAGCTTGAGTAGCGGGCGGAGCTCCTACAATGAGCAGTTCTTC.

The V and J genes are TRBV5-1 and TRBJ2-2; 8 bases align to TRBD1. Germline CDR1 reads SGHRS; CDR2 reads YFSETQ. The CDR3 sequence is 16 residues long. Germline trimming cut 0 bases from V and 6 bases from J; bases unmatched to any gene: 7. CDR3 loop: CASSLASRGQSGELFF. As DNA, the CDR3 is TGCGCCAGCAGCTTGGCCTCCAGGGGGCAGTCCGGGGAGCTGTTTTTT. Variable domain in full (rest from reference TRBV5-1 and TRBJ2-2): KAGVTQTPRYLIKTRGQQVTLSCSPISGHRSVSWYQQTPGQGLQFLFEYFSETQRNKGNFPGRFSGRQFSNSRSEMNVSTLELGDSALYLCASSLASRGQSGELFFGEGSRLTVL.

The rearrangement uses TRBV7-3 and TRBJ2-3; 9 bases align to TRBD2. The V gene's germline CDR1 is SGHTA and CDR2 FQGTGA. V lost 5 bases and J lost 4; bases outside the gene matches: 4. The CDR3 runs 14 residues. In nucleotides, the CDR3 is TGTGCCAGCAGCCCCCGACTAGCGGCAGATACGCAGTATTTT. This gives the protein CASSPRLAADTQYF.

V is TRBV12-3 or TRBV12-4 and J is TRBJ1-2; D gene unclear. This CDR3 is built from 14 residues. Trimming cost V 3 bases and J 0 bases, with 8 bases left between them. The CDR3 sequence is CASSLRASNYGYTF. Here the CDR3 DNA reads TGTGCCAGCAGTTTGAGGGCGTCTAACTATGGCTACACCTTC.

This clonotype was seen a handful of times. This chain joins TRBV12-3 or TRBV12-4 and TRBJ2-7; 7 bases are shared with TRBD1. This CDR3 region has 14 residues. Trimming at V came to 4 bases and at J to 0 bases, leaving 3 bases not matched to a gene. The CDR3 sequence is CASSYRGRSYEQYF. The CDR3 DNA sequence: TGTGCCAGCAGTTACAGGGGCCGCTCCTACGAGCAGTACTTC.

This chain links TRBV4-1 with TRBJ2-7; D unclear. Between the trimmed V and J ends, which lost 0 bases and 6 bases, there was a span of 6 bases. The CDR3 length is 12 residues. The germline gives CDR1 MGHRA, CDR2 YSYEKL. CDR3 in DNA: TGCGCCAGCAGCCAAGATGCTCCCGAGCAGTACTTC. Protein: CASSQDAPEQYF.

The genes are TRBV4-2 and TRBJ2-3, with 11 bases that match TRBD1. The germline V gene has CDR1 LGHNA and CDR2 YNFKEQ. Unmatched junction bases numbered 5, after V lost 4 bases and J lost 5 bases. The CDR3 loop spans 15 amino acids. CDR3 residues: CASSLGQGAGDTQYF. CDR3 DNA sequence: TGTGCCAGCAGCCTAGGACAGGGGGCGGGAGATACGCAGTATTTT.

A note on this clonotype: Compared with germline, one end of the junction differs, possibly owing to a read error. The rearrangement links TRBV7-3 to TRBJ2-2; 10 nucleotides align to TRBD1. In germline, CDR1 is SGHTA, CDR2 FQGTGA. The CDR3 covers 19 residues. CDR3 residues: CASSSLGGQGHAKTGELFF. CDR3 nucleotides: TGTGCCAGCAGCTCCTTGGGGGGACAGGGGCACGCGAAAACCGGGGAGCTGTTTTTT.

This clonotype has a handful of counts. The rearrangement joins TRBV5-1 to TRBJ1-6, with 7 bases matching TRBD1. This CDR3 has 13 amino acids. Germline CDR1 reads SGHRS; CDR2 reads YFSETQ. Trimming removed 0 bases from V and 16 bases from J; junction bases left unmatched: 7. CDR3 DNA: TGCGCCAGCAGCTTGGGCCGGGACAGCGATCTCCACTTT. Its protein product is CASSLGRDSDLHF.

V and J are TRBV7-2 and TRBJ1-4; D uncertain. Germline V gene sequence: CDR1 SGHTA, CDR2 FQGNSA. Trimming removed 5 bases from V and 1 base from J, with 11 bases in between. The length of the CDR3 is 15 residues. CDR3 nucleotides: TGTGCCAGCAGCCTCCATGCGGGAACTAATGAAAAACTGTTTTTT. Translating gives CASSLHAGTNEKLFF.

This clonotype has just one count. The chain uses TRBV6-1 and TRBJ2-7; unclear D gene. Germline V gene sequence: CDR1 MNHNS, CDR2 SASEGT. The CDR3 covers 12 residues. The V and J ends lost 7 bases and 3 bases respectively, with 10 bases between them. The CDR3 DNA reads as TGTGCCAGCACAACTCAGGACTACGAGCAGTACTTC. Protein sequence: CASTTQDYEQYF.

The chain is built from TRBV6-1 and TRBJ1-2; TRBD1 is a possible D gene (6 bases). In germline, CDR1 is MNHNS, CDR2 SASEGT. This CDR3 spans 13 amino acids. Trimming shortened V by 6 bases and J by 4 bases, and 12 bases separated the two germline ends. CDR3 nucleotides: TGTGCCAGCAGCTCCGGGACACCCTATGGCTACACCTTC. This codes for CASSSGTPYGYTF.

The gene calls are TRBV5-1 and TRBJ1-2; a possible D gene is TRBD1 (5 bases). The V gene lost 1 base and the J gene lost 5 bases, with 18 bases spanning the gap. Germline V lookup: CDR1 SGHRS, CDR2 YFSETQ. This CDR3 region has 16 residues. CDR3 in DNA: TGCGCCAGCAGCTTGCTCGGCGGGGCTTTTAAATATGGCTACACCTTC. The encoded protein is CASSLLGGAFKYGYTF.